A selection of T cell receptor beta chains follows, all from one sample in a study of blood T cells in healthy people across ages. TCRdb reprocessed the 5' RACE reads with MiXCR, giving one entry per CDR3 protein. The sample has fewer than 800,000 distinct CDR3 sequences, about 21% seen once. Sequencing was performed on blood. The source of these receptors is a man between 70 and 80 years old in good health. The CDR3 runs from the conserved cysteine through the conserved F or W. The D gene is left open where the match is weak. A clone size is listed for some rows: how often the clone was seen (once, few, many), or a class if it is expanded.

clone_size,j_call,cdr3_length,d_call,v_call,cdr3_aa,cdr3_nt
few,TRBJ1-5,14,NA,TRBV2,CASSEEGINQPQHF,TGTGCCAGCAGTGAAGAGGGGATAAATCAGCCCCAGCATTTT
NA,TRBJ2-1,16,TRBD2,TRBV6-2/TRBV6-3,CASSPSLGGGNNEQFF,TGTGCCAGCAGCCCCTCCCTGGGGGGAGGGAACAATGAGCAGTTCTTC
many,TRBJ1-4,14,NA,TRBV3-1,CASSQTASGEKLFF,TGTGCCAGCAGCCAGACGGCGTCGGGGGAAAAACTGTTTTTT
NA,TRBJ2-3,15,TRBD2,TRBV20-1,CSARDGREGTDTQYF,TGCAGTGCTAGAGATGGCCGGGAGGGCACAGATACGCAGTATTTT
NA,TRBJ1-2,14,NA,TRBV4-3,CASSQTTVGTGYTF,TGCGCCAGCAGCCAAACGACGGTCGGTACGGGCTACACCTTC
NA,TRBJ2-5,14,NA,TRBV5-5,CASSLGAGMKTQYF,TGTGCCAGCAGCTTGGGGGCAGGAATGAAGACCCAGTACTTC
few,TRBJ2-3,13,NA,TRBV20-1,CSARDLAYDTQYF,TGCAGTGCTAGAGATCTGGCATACGATACGCAGTATTTT
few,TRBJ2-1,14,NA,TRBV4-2,CASSQDLANNEQFF,TGTGCCAGCAGCCAAGATTTGGCTAACAATGAGCAGTTCTTT
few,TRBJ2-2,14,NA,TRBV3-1,CASSYRENTGELFF,TGTGCCAGCAGCTACCGGGAGAACACCGGGGAGCTGTTTTTT
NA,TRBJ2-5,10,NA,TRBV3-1,CASSHKTQYF,TGTGCCAGCAGCCACAAGACCCAGTACTTC
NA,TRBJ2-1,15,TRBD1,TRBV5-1,CASSTTGDSYNEQFF,TGCGCCAGCAGCACAACCGGGGACAGCTACAATGAGCAGTTCTTC
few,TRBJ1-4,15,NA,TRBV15,CATSRDGGQGEKLFF,TGTGCCACCAGCAGAGATGGGGGGCAGGGTGAAAAACTGTTTTTT
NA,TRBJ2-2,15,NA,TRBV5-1,CASSLAARGPGELFF,TGCGCCAGCAGCTTGGCGGCGAGGGGACCCGGGGAGCTGTTTTTT
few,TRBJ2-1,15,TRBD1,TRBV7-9,CASSLRTGRHNEQFF,TGTGCCAGCAGCTTACGGACAGGGCGACACAATGAGCAGTTCTTC